This TCR beta chain was obtained from a study of T cell repertoires in cytomegalovirus infection. The ends were cut back, 5 bases at V and 8 bases at J, with 10 bases in the middle. The length of the CDR3 is 11 residues. Per germline, CDR1 SQVTM and CDR2 ANQGSEA. Notes on the study in general: Carriers of CMV and the relevant HLA type were discriminated by public TCR beta frequency.

This clonotype was observed many times. Its antigen is undetermined. In TCRdb, the reads were re-called with MiXCR into one record per CDR3 protein. The repertoire consists of about 460,000 distinct CDR3 sequences, with 10% to 12% occurring once and the leading ten covering 9.5% to 13%. The sample was PBMCs. The sequence was obtained from a human donor in good health (CMV status not recorded). Some clones in this sample may be carry-over from other donors' samples. The J gene is TRBJ2-1, the V gene TRBV29-1; no definite D call. The DNA for the CDR3 is TGCAGCGTTATTCTATACGATGAGCAGTTCTTC. This gives the protein CSVILYDEQFF.